One and the same sample provided the 2 T cell receptor beta chains below, sequenced in a study of cytomegalovirus exposure and HLA in healthy donors. Measured with immunoSEQ multiplex PCR; TCRdb has only the in-frame clones, and not every one. The sample contains 110,000 to 150,000 clones, about 89% of which appear only once. Sequencing was performed on PBMCs. The receptors were sampled from a man younger than 35 in good health and CMV-seronegative.

This clone showed up just once. J is TRBJ2-2 and V is TRBV4-1, with TRBD1 identical over 7 bases. This CDR3 spans 14 amino acids. V dropped 2 bases and J dropped 8; count of bases not matched to a gene: 5. Germline-derived CDR1 and CDR2 are MGHRA and YSYEKL. The CDR3 nucleotides are TGCGCCAGCAGCCAATTACAGGGGCGGGGGGAGCTGTTTTTT. This encodes CASSQLQGRGELFF.

This clone occurred once. The genes are TRBV7-9 and TRBJ2-3, with a possible D match to TRBD2 (6 bases). The CDR3 extends over 15 amino acids. CDR1 and CDR2 (germline): SEHNR, FQNEAQ (reference sequence). The V end lost 5 bases, the J end lost 2 bases, and 14 bases lay between the germline ends. CDR3 coding DNA: TGTGCCAGCAGCCCACTAGCTGACTACACAGATACGCAGTATTTT. It yields the protein CASSPLADYTDTQYF. Full variable domain (remainder filled in from reference TRBV7-9 and TRBJ2-3): DTGVSQNPRHKITKRGQNVTFRCDPISEHNRLYWYRQTLGQGPEFLTYFQNEAQLEKSRLLSDRFSAERPKGSFSTLEIQRTEQGDSAMYLCASSPLADYTDTQYFGPGTRLTVL.